The 2 T cell receptor beta chains presented below share a single source sample, sequenced in a study of STAT5B mutations in CD4+ large granular lymphocyte leukemia. TCRdb keeps only in-frame clones here, not all; method: immunoSEQ multiplex PCR. The table has roughly 30,000 clones, about 85% seen once. The sequenced material came from CD4+ T cells from blood buffy coats. Receptor source: a human donor in good health.

The rearrangement joins TRBV6-5 to TRBJ2-1; D may be TRBD2 (6 bases). Trimming took off 0 bases at V and 10 bases at J, with 10 bases between the two ends. This CDR3 region has 13 residues. The V gene's germline CDR1 is MNHEY and CDR2 SVGAGI. CDR3 DNA sequence: TGTGCCAGCAGTTACTCTCGGCGGGGCGAGCAGTTCTTC. Its translation: CASSYSRRGEQFF.

Written as DNA, the CDR3 is TGTGCCAGCAGCTTAACTAGCGGGAGTAGAGAGACCCAGTACTTC. Its translation: CASSLTSGSRETQYF. The chain recombines TRBV7-2 with TRBJ2-5; 11 positions agree with TRBD2. Losses at the gene ends were 2 bases for V and 4 bases for J; bases not matched to a gene: 3. Germline assignment: CDR1 SGHTA and CDR2 FQGNSA. The CDR3 sequence is 15 residues long.